Listed below are T cell receptor beta chains from one sample, sequenced in a study of blood T cell repertoires in COVID-19. Data came from immunoSEQ multiplex PCR; TCRdb stores just in-frame clones and leaves some out. The data hold around 100,000 clones, with about 80% observed a single time. Input material: peripheral blood. The origin of the receptors is a man aged 70 or older with active or convalescent COVID-19. The CDR3 runs from the conserved cysteine through the conserved F or W. A D gene is named only where the DNA matches it firmly. Some rows mark clone size as missing; the rest say once, few, many or name a class of expanded clone.

TRBJ1-2 | TRBV6-5 | NA | TRBD1 | CASSYSGTGGYGYTF | TGTGCCAGCAGTTATAGTGGGACAGGTGGATATGGCTACACCTTC
TRBJ1-4 | TRBV18 | NA | TRBD1 | CASSPRTGDRSRGEKLFF | TGTGCCAGCTCACCGAGGACAGGGGATAGATCGCGAGGTGAAAAACTGTTTTTT
TRBJ1-2 | TRBV5-1 | few | TRBD1 | CASSLERGLYGYTF | TGCGCCAGCAGCTTGGAAAGGGGGCTGTATGGCTACACCTTC
TRBJ1-6 | TRBV30 | NA | NA | CAWSGGPRGSPLHF | TGTGCCTGGAGTGGGGGGCCCCGGGGTTCACCCCTCCACTTT
TRBJ1-1 | TRBV7-9 | few | NA | CASSLGAGAPRDTEAFF | TGTGCCAGCAGCTTAGGAGCGGGGGCCCCCCGGGACACTGAAGCTTTCTTT
TRBJ1-1 | TRBV4-2 | NA | NA | CASSQEWGTVSPRGTEAFF | TGTGCCAGCAGCCAAGAGTGGGGGACCGTTTCACCCCGGGGGACTGAAGCTTTCTTT
TRBJ1-6 | TRBV25-1 | NA | NA | CASSAYNSPLHF | TGTGCCAGCAGTGCTTATAATTCACCCCTCCACTTT
TRBJ2-6 | TRBV5-4 | NA | TRBD1 | CASSRDRVGSGANVLTF | TGTGCCAGCAGTCGGGACAGGGTTGGTTCTGGGGCCAACGTCCTGACTTTC
TRBJ2-6 | TRBV5-1 | NA | NA | CASSLTGSGANVLTF | TGCGCCAGCAGCTTGACGGGATCTGGGGCCAACGTCCTGACTTTC
TRBJ2-5 | TRBV5-1 | NA | TRBD1 | CASSPDRGETQYF | TGCGCCAGCAGCCCCGACAGGGGGGAGACCCAGTACTTC
TRBJ1-1 | TRBV10-2 | NA | NA | CASSEMAGSTEAFF | TGCGCCAGCAGTGAAATGGCTGGCAGCACTGAAGCTTTCTTT
TRBJ2-2 | TRBV7-8 | NA | TRBD1 | CASSLGQGTGELFF | TGTGCCAGCAGCCTAGGACAGGGGACCGGGGAGCTGTTTTTT
TRBJ2-2 | TRBV7-3 | NA | TRBD2 | CASSSTSGGTGELFF | TGTGCCAGCAGCTCCACTAGCGGGGGGACCGGGGAGCTGTTTTTT
TRBJ2-7 | TRBV12-3/TRBV12-4 | NA | NA | CASMRAPFFEQYF | TGTGCCAGCATGAGGGCCCCTTTCTTCGAGCAGTACTTC
TRBJ1-3 | TRBV5-1 | NA | TRBD1 | CASSLSSGGLGGNTIYF | TGCGCCAGCAGCTTGAGTTCAGGGGGACTAGGTGGAAACACCATATATTTT
TRBJ2-1 | TRBV7-2 | NA | NA | CASSLYIASYNEQFF | TGTGCCAGCAGCTTATATATAGCGTCCTACAATGAGCAGTTCTTC
TRBJ1-1 | TRBV5-1 | NA | NA | CASRYRATTEAFF | TGCGCCAGCAGATACAGGGCAACCACTGAAGCTTTCTTT
TRBJ1-2 | TRBV3-1/TRBV3-2 | NA | NA | CASSRESSGYTF | TGTGCCAGCAGCCGGGAGTCTAGCGGCTACACCTTC
TRBJ1-1 | TRBV28 | once | NA | CASSLVQDEAFF | TGTGCCAGCAGTCTAGTACAGGATGAAGCTTTCTTT
TRBJ2-3 | TRBV30 | NA | NA | CAWSGSTGDTQYF | TGTGCCTGGAGTGGGTCCACCGGGGATACGCAGTATTTT
TRBJ2-2 | TRBV5-1 | NA | NA | CASNEVTANTGELFF | TGCGCCAGCAATGAGGTGACAGCGAACACCGGGGAGCTGTTTTTT
TRBJ2-5 | TRBV6-5 | NA | NA | CASSSLGALETQYF | TGTGCCAGCAGTTCCTTGGGGGCCTTAGAGACCCAGTACTTC
TRBJ2-5 | TRBV15 | once | NA | CATGMEGARKTQYF | TGTGCCACCGGTATGGAGGGGGCGCGTAAGACCCAGTACTTC